The table lists the clone carrying this T cell receptor (beta chain) with a count of one. Produced via immunoSEQ multiplex PCR; TCRdb's table is partial and in-frame only. The profile shows more than 60,000 clones, more than 70% of them singletons. The CDR3 is 14 amino acids. Germline V gene lookup returns CDR1 LNHDA and CDR2 SQIVND (reference sequence). Trimming took 6 bases from V and 7 from J, leaving 18 bases between them. The data stem from a study of blood T cell repertoires in COVID-19. The source of this sequence is a woman aged 45-60 years with active or convalescent COVID-19. The J gene is TRBJ1-2, the V gene TRBV19; a possible D gene is TRBD1 (6 bases). Sequenced sample: peripheral blood. In DNA form, the CDR3 reads TGTGCCAGTAGGGATGATATACAGGGTAGTGGCTACACCTTC. This gives the protein CASRDDIQGSGYTF. Drawing the rest from reference TRBV19 and TRBJ1-2, the complete variable domain is DGGITQSPKYLFRKEGQNVTLSCEQNLNHDAMYWYRQDPGQGLRLIYYSQIVNDFQKGDIAEGYSVSREKKESFPLTVTSAQKNPTAFYLCASRDDIQGSGYTFGSGTRLTVV.